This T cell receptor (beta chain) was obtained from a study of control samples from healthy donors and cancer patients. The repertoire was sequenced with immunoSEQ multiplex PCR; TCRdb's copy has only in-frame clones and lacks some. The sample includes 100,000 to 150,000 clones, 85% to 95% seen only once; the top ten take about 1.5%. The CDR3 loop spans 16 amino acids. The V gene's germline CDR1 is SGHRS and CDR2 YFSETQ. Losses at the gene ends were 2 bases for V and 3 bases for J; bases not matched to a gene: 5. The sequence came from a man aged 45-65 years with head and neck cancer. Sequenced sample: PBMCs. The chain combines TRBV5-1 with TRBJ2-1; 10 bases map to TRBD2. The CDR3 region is CASSFVAGGIYNEQFF. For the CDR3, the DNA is TGCGCCAGCAGCTTCGTAGCGGGGGGAATCTACAATGAGCAGTTCTTC.